The clone carrying this TCR beta chain was counted between two and nine times. The data stem from a study of T-cell reconstitution after alpha-beta-depleted transplantation in children. With 2 bases removed from V and 2 bases from J, the gap between germline ends came to 10 bases. CDR3 length equals 16 residues. Germline V gene sequence: CDR1 MGHRA, CDR2 YSYEKL. Using unique molecular identifiers, the investigators prepared the TCRbeta library. TCRdb analysed the PCR reads with MiXCR anew, one entry per CDR3 protein. The table shows 700,000 to 950,000 distinct CDR3 sequences, with around 17% occurring only once.

This TCR was recovered from a male patient under 18 who had a stem cell transplant for acute lymphoblastic leukemia, so the T cells may come from the graft donor. J is TRBJ2-6 and V is TRBV4-1; D might be TRBD2 (6 bases). This sample comprised PBMCs, mostly from graft donor cells, obtained 360 days after TCRalphabeta/CD19-depleted stem cell transplant. The CDR3 DNA sequence: TGCGCCAGCAGCCAAAGCAGGGAGGCTGGGGCCAACGTCCTGACTTTC. This sequence encodes CASSQSREAGANVLTF.